This is a list of T cell receptor beta chains from one sample in a study of cytomegalovirus exposure and HLA in healthy donors. Using immunoSEQ multiplex PCR, the repertoire was profiled, and TCRdb retains in-frame clones only, with some absent. The sample records 110,000 to 150,000 clones, about four fifths being singletons. The specimen sequenced was PBMCs. Every receptor here comes from a man aged 40-55 years in good health and CMV-seronegative. The CDR3 runs from the conserved cysteine through the conserved F or W. The D gene is left open where the match is weak. Size is stated for part of the rows, as once, few or many counts, or as a class when the clone is expanded.

clone_size,v_call,j_call,d_call,cdr3_aa,cdr3_nt
NA,TRBV6-5,TRBJ2-7,NA,CASSYGAEQYF,TGTGCCAGCAGTTATGGAGCCGAGCAGTACTTC
NA,TRBV13,TRBJ1-6,NA,CASSLDGRVYNSPLHF,TGTGCCAGCAGCTTAGACGGCAGGGTCTATAATTCACCCCTCCACTTT
NA,TRBV6-1,TRBJ1-5,NA,CASNRERQPQHF,TGTGCCAGCAACCGGGAGCGGCAGCCCCAGCATTTT
NA,TRBV5-4,TRBJ2-7,TRBD1,CASSRRDRGSHEQYF,TGTGCCAGCAGTCGGCGGGACAGGGGTAGCCACGAGCAGTACTTC
once,TRBV11-2,TRBJ1-2,TRBD1,CASSYSRDRLSGYTF,TGTGCCAGCAGCTACAGCCGGGACAGGTTATCCGGCTACACCTTC
few,TRBV9,TRBJ2-2,NA,CASSEPQENGELFF,TGTGCCAGCAGCGAGCCCCAGGAAAACGGGGAGCTGTTTTTT
NA,TRBV15,TRBJ1-2,TRBD1,CATSETGGMVYGYTF,TGTGCCACCAGCGAGACAGGGGGCATGGTCTATGGCTACACCTTC
few,TRBV19,TRBJ1-5,TRBD1,CASSTRTGTPQHF,TGTGCCAGTAGTACACGGACAGGAACGCCCCAGCATTTT
once,TRBV29-1,TRBJ2-3,TRBD2,CSVELPSGGAIDTQYF,TGCAGCGTTGAACTCCCTAGCGGGGGGGCCATAGATACGCAGTATTTT
NA,TRBV6-5,TRBJ2-7,TRBD1,CASSPTGGMAYEQYF,TGTGCCAGCAGCCCGACAGGGGGCATGGCCTACGAGCAGTACTTC
NA,TRBV9,TRBJ2-3,NA,CASSPISDADTQYF,TGTGCCAGCAGCCCGATTAGCGACGCAGATACGCAGTATTTT
NA,TRBV9,TRBJ2-3,TRBD2,CASSVVGGTPDTQYF,TGTGCCAGCAGCGTAGTGGGGGGGACTCCCGATACGCAGTATTTT
few,TRBV21-1,TRBJ1-4,NA,CASSKRRGQGVEKLFF,TGTGCCAGCAGCAAACGTCGGGGACAGGGGGTTGAAAAACTGTTTTTT
NA,TRBV5-4,TRBJ2-3,TRBD1,CASSVTGGWGDTQYF,TGTGCCAGCAGCGTGACAGGGGGCTGGGGAGATACGCAGTATTTT
NA,TRBV28,TRBJ2-7,TRBD1,CASLMQGAREQYF,TGTGCCAGTTTGATGCAGGGGGCGAGGGAGCAGTACTTC
NA,TRBV7-2,TRBJ2-7,NA,CASSLAPGTSTYEQYF,TGTGCCAGCAGCTTAGCGCCCGGGACATCTACCTACGAGCAGTACTTC
NA,TRBV5-4,TRBJ1-2,TRBD1,CASTLETGRINRGYTF,TGTGCCAGCACCCTAGAGACAGGGCGAATTAATAGGGGCTACACCTTC
NA,TRBV30,TRBJ1-2,NA,CAWSVARGYTF,TGTGCCTGGAGTGTTGCTCGGGGCTACACCTTC
once,TRBV7-6,TRBJ2-3,NA,CASSLAQGSTDTQYF,TGTGCCAGCAGCTTAGCGCAGGGTAGCACAGATACGCAGTATTTT
NA,TRBV25-1,TRBJ2-2,TRBD1,CASRDSPTGELFF,TGTGCCAGCCGGGACAGCCCCACCGGGGAGCTGTTTTTT
NA,TRBV4-1,TRBJ2-5,NA,CASSQDRRTQETQYF,TGCGCCAGCAGCCAAGATCGGAGAACCCAAGAGACCCAGTACTTC
NA,TRBV2,TRBJ1-4,TRBD1,CASTPRTGGNEKLFF,TGTGCCAGCACCCCCCGGACAGGGGGTAACGAAAAACTGTTTTTT
NA,TRBV9,TRBJ1-1,NA,CASSVPVNTEAFF,TGTGCCAGCAGCGTACCCGTGAACACTGAAGCTTTCTTT
NA,TRBV6-6,TRBJ1-5,NA,CASRPQGKVNQPQHF,TGTGCCAGCAGACCACAGGGCAAAGTCAATCAGCCCCAGCATTTT
few,TRBV5-6,TRBJ1-4,TRBD1,CASSLGGGGNEKLFF,TGTGCCAGCAGCCTAGGGGGCGGAGGTAATGAAAAACTGTTTTTT
NA,TRBV5-4,TRBJ2-7,TRBD1,CASSGRTQGAPHEQYF,TGTGCCAGCAGCGGACGCACACAGGGGGCTCCCCACGAGCAGTACTTC
NA,TRBV7-9,TRBJ2-4,NA,CASSPLVRAKNIQYF,TGTGCCAGCAGCCCCCTCGTCCGGGCCAAAAACATTCAGTACTTC
few,TRBV5-6,TRBJ1-2,TRBD1,CASFTFGQDVYGYTF,TGTGCGAGCTTCACCTTCGGACAGGACGTCTATGGCTACACCTTC
once,TRBV12-5,TRBJ2-5,TRBD1,CASGLQGAEETQYF,TGTGCTAGTGGTTTACAGGGGGCGGAAGAGACCCAGTACTTC
NA,TRBV29-1,TRBJ1-1,NA,CSGGGNTEAFF,TGCAGCGGGGGCGGGAACACTGAAGCTTTCTTT
NA,TRBV27,TRBJ1-5,NA,CASSPDPQDLSNQPQHF,TGTGCCAGCAGTCCGGACCCACAGGATCTTAGCAATCAGCCCCAGCATTTT
NA,TRBV29-1,TRBJ2-6,NA,CSVGRLSGANVLTF,TGCAGCGTTGGGAGACTCTCTGGGGCCAACGTCCTGACTTTC
NA,TRBV11-3,TRBJ2-7,TRBD1,CASSPTGGSSEQYF,TGTGCCAGCAGCCCTACAGGGGGCTCGAGTGAGCAGTACTTC
NA,TRBV2,TRBJ2-3,NA,CASSETGPLSTDTQYF,TGTGCCAGCAGTGAAACAGGGCCCCTTAGCACAGATACGCAGTATTTT
NA,TRBV5-6,TRBJ1-2,TRBD1,CASSFGTGGRGYTF,TGTGCCAGCAGCTTCGGGACAGGGGGCCGGGGCTACACCTTC
few,TRBV15,TRBJ2-5,TRBD2,CATQRGQETQYF,TGTGCCACCCAGCGGGGTCAAGAGACCCAGTACTTC
few,TRBV7-9,TRBJ1-2,NA,CASSLAFGGESYTF,TGTGCCAGCAGCTTAGCATTCGGGGGAGAAAGCTACACCTTC
NA,TRBV11-2,TRBJ2-5,TRBD1,CASSIGTGYETQYF,TGTGCCAGCAGCATCGGGACAGGGTATGAGACCCAGTACTTC
NA,TRBV14,TRBJ2-7,NA,CASSQARSYEQYF,TGTGCCAGCAGCCAAGCCAGATCCTACGAGCAGTACTTC
NA,TRBV7-9,TRBJ2-3,NA,CASSLGRGRTDTQYF,TGTGCCAGCAGCTTAGGGAGGGGCCGCACAGATACGCAGTATTTT
NA,TRBV28,TRBJ2-1,NA,CASSPTTGPLLYEQFF,TGTGCCAGCAGTCCCACAACAGGGCCGTTACTCTATGAGCAGTTCTTC
few,TRBV28,TRBJ1-5,TRBD1,CATDPPGQIFNQPQHF,TGTGCCACCGACCCTCCGGGACAGATCTTCAATCAGCCCCAGCATTTT